This T cell receptor (beta chain) came from a study of blood T cell repertoires in COVID-19. Study-wide background: T cells, B-cell-depleted T cells, or PBMCs supplied cDNA or gDNA.

Per the original methods: Reference gene primers were amplified, and this amplification served to estimate nucleated cell counts. Assay used: immunoSEQ multiplex PCR; TCRdb lists only in-frame clones, some missing. That table is the source of V, J and clone size, and D and trimming were worked out from the DNA. The profile shows fewer than 200,000 clones, roughly 86% of them singletons. V dropped 4 bases and J dropped 6 bases, with 20 bases sitting between them. There are 15 residues in the CDR3. Germline V gene data show CDR1 as SGHNT and CDR2 as YYREEE (reference sequence). Sequenced input: peripheral blood. The source is a man between 40 and 49 years old who had recovered from COVID-19. The chain carries TRBV5-4 and TRBJ2-7, with D possibly matching TRBD1 (5 bases). The CDR3 protein is CASSQQGATWTEQYF. The CDR3 DNA follows: TGTGCCAGCAGCCAGCAAGGGGCCACCTGGACCGAGCAGTACTTC.